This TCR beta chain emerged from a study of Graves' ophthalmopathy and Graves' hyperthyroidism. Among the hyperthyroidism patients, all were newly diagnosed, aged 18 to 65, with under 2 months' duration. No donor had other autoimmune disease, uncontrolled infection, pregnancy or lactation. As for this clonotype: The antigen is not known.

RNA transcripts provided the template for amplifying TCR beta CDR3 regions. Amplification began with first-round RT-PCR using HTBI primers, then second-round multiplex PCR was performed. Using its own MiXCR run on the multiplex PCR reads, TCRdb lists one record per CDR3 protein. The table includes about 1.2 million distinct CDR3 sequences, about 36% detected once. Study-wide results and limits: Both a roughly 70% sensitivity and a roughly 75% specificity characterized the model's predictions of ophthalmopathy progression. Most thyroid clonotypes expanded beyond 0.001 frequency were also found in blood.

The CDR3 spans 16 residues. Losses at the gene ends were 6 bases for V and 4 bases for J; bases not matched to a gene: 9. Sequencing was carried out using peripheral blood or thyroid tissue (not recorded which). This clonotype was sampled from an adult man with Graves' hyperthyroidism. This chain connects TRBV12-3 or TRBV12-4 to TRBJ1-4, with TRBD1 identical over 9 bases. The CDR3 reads CASSPNRGRDNEKLFF. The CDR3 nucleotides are TGTGCCAGCAGCCCAAACAGGGGGCGCGATAATGAAAAACTGTTTTTT.